Here is one T cell receptor beta chain with its context. CDR3 length: 14 residues. The germline CDR1 and CDR2 sequences are MGHRA and YSYEKL. V was cut by 6 bases and J by 1 base, with 12 bases left in between. This PCR relied on a set of 60 Vbeta primers and 13 Jbeta primers. Repertoires were generated with immunoSEQ multiplex PCR, while TCRdb's copy carries only in-frame clones and drops some. The table lists under 200,000 clones, over 65% of them singletons. The sample comes from a study of cytomegalovirus exposure and HLA in healthy donors. The sequence was collected from a woman between 45 and 65 years old in good health and CMV-seropositive. Sequencing was carried out using PBMCs. The chain joins TRBV4-1 to TRBJ1-1; D unclear. CDR3 protein: CASSLFEGNTEAFF. DNA for the CDR3: TGCGCCAGCAGTCTGTTCGAGGGGAACACTGAAGCTTTCTTT.